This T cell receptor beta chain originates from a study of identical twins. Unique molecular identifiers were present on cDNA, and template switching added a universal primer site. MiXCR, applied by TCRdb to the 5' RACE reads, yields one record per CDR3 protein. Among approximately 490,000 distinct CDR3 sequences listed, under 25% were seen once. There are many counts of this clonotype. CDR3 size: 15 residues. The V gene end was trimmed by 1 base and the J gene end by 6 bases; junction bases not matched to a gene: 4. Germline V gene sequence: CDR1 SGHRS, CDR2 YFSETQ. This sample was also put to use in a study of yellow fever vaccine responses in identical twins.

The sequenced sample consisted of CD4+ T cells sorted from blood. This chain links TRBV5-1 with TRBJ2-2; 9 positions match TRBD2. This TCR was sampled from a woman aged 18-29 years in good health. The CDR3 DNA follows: TGCGCCAGCAGCTTGTTAACTAGCGGGCCCGGGGAGCTGTTTTTT. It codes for CASSLLTSGPGELFF.